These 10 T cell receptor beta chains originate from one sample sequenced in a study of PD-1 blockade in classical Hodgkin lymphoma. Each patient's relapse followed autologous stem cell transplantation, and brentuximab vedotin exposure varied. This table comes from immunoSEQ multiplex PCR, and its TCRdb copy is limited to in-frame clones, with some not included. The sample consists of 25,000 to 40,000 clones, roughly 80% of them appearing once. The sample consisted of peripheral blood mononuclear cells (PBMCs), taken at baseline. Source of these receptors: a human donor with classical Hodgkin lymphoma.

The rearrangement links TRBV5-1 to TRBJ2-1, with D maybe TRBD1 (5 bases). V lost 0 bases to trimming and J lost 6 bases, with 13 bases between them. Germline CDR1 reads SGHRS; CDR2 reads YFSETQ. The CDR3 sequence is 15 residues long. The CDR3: CASSLGGGPGNEQFF. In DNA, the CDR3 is TGCGCCAGCAGCTTGGGGGGCGGCCCCGGCAATGAGCAGTTCTTC. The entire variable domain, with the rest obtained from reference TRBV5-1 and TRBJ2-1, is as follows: KAGVTQTPRYLIKTRGQQVTLSCSPISGHRSVSWYQQTPGQGLQFLFEYFSETQRNKGNFPGRFSGRQFSNSRSEMNVSTLELGDSALYLCASSLGGGPGNEQFFGPGTRLTVL.

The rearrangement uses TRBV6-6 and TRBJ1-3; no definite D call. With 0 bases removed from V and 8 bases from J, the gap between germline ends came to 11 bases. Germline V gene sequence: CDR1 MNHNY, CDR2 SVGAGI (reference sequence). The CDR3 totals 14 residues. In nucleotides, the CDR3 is TGTGCCAGCAGTTACTCGACGGGTTCGGACACCATATATTTT. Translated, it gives CASSYSTGSDTIYF.

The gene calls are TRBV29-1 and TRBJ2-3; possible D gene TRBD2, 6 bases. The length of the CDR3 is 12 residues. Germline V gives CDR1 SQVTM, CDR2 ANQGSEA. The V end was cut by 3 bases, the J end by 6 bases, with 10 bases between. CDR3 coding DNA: TGCAGCGTTGACCTAGCGTCGGATACGCAGTATTTT. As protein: CSVDLASDTQYF.

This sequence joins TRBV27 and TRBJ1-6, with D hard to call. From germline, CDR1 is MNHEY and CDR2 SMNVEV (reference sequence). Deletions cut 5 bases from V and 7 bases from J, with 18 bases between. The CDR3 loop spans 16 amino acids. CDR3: CASSLRLGSPNSPLHF. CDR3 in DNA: TGTGCCAGCAGTCTGAGGCTTGGGAGTCCCAATTCACCCCTCCACTTT.

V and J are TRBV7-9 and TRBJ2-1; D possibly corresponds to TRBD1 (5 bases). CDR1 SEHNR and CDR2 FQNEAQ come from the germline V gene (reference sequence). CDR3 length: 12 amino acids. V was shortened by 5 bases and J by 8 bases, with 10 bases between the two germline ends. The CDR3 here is CASSPGRDEQFF. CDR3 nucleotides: TGTGCCAGCAGCCCAGGCAGGGATGAGCAGTTCTTC.

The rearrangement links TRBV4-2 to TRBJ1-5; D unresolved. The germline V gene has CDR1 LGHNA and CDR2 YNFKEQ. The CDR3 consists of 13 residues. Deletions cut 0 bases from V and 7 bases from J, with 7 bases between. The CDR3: CASSQDLKQPQHF. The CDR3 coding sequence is TGTGCCAGCAGCCAAGATCTGAAGCAGCCCCAGCATTTT.

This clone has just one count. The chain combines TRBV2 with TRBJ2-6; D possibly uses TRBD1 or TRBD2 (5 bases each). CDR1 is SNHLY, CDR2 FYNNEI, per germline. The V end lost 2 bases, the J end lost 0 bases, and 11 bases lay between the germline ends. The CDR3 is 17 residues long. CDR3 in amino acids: CASSERGPVSGANVLTF. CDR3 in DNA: TGTGCCAGCAGTGAAAGGGGACCTGTCTCTGGGGCCAACGTCCTGACTTTC.

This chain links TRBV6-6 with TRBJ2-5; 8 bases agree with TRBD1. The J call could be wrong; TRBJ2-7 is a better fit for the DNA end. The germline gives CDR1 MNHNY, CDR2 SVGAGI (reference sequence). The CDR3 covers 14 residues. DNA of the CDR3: TGTGCCAGCAGTTATCGGACAGGGAAGTACGAGCAGTACTTC. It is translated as CASSYRTGKYEQYF.

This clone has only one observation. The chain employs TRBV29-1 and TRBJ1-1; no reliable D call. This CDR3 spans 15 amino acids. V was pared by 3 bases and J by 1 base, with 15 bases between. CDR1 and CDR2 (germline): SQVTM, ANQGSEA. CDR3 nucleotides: TGCAGCGTTGAGGTCGTGGCCTGGGCGAACACTGAAGCTTTCTTT. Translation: CSVEVVAWANTEAFF.

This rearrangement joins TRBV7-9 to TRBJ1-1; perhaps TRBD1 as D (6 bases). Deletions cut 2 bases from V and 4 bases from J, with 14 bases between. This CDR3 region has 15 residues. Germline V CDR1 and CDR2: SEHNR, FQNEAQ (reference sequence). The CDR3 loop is CASSLPGVGATEAFF. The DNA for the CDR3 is TGTGCCAGCAGCTTACCAGGGGTCGGGGCCACTGAAGCTTTCTTT.